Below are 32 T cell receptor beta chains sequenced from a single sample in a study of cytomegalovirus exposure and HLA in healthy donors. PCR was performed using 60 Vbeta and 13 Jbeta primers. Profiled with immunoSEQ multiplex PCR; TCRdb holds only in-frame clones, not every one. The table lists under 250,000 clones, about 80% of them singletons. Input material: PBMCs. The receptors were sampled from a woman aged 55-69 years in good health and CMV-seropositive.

The CDR3 DNA reads TGTGCCAGCAGCTTACCGAGTGCAAAACTGTTTTTT. The encoded protein is CASSLPSAKLFF. The J gene is TRBJ1-4, the V gene TRBV11-2; D not resolved. The CDR3 length is 12 residues. Germline V gene lookup returns CDR1 SGHAT and CDR2 FQNNGV. Deletions cut 2 bases from V and 10 bases from J, with 8 bases between.

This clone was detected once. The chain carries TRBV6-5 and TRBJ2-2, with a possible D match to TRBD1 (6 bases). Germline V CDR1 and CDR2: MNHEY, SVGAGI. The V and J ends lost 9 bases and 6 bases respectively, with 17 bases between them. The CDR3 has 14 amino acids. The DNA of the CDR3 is TGTGCCAGTCGTCGTGAGGGGGACGCCGGGGAGCTGTTTTTT. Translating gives CASRREGDAGELFF.

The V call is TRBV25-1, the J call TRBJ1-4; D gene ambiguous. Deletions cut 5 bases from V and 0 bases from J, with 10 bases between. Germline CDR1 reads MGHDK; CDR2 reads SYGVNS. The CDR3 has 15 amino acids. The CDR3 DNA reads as TGTGCCAGCAGTAAGACATCTGCAACTAATGAAAAACTGTTTTTT. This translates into CASSKTSATNEKLFF.

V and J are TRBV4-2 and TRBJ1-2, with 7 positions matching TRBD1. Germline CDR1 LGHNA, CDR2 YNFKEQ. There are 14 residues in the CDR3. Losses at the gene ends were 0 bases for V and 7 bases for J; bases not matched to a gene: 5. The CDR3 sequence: CASSQDSQGGGYTF. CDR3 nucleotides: TGTGCCAGCAGCCAAGATTCTCAGGGGGGTGGCTACACCTTC.

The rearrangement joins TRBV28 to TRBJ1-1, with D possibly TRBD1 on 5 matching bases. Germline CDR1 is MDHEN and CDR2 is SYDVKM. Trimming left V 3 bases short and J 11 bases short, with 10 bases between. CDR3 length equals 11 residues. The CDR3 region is CASSLGGSAFF. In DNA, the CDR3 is TGTGCCAGCAGTTTGGGGGGGAGTGCTTTCTTT. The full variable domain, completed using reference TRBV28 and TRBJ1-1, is DVKVTQSSRYLVKRTGEKVFLECVQDMDHENMFWYRQDPGLGLRLIYFSYDVKMKEKGDIPEGYSVSREKKERFSLILESASTNQTSMYLCASSLGGSAFFGQGTRLTVV.

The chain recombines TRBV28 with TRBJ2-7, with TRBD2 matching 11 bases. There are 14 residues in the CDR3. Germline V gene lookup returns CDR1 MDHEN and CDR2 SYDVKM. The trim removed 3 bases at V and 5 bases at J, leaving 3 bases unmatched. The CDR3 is CASSFPSGRHEQYF. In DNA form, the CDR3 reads TGTGCCAGCAGTTTTCCTAGCGGGAGGCACGAGCAGTACTTC. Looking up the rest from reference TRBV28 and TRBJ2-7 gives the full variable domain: DVKVTQSSRYLVKRTGEKVFLECVQDMDHENMFWYRQDPGLGLRLIYFSYDVKMKEKGDIPEGYSVSREKKERFSLILESASTNQTSMYLCASSFPSGRHEQYFGPGTRLTVT.

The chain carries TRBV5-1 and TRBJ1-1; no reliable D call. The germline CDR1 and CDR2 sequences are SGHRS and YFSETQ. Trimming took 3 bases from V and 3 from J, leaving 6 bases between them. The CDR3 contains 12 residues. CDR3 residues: CASSWSDTEAFF. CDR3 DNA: TGCGCCAGCAGCTGGAGTGACACTGAAGCTTTCTTT.

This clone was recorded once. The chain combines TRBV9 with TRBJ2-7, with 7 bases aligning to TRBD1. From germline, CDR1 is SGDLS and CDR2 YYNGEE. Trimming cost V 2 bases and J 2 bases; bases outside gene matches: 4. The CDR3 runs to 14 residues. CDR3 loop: CASSVGTAPYEQYF. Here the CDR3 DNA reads TGTGCCAGCAGCGTGGGGACAGCCCCCTACGAGCAGTACTTC. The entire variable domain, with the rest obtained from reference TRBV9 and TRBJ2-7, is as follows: DSGVTQTPKHLITATGQRVTLRCSPRSGDLSVYWYQQSLDQGLQFLIQYYNGEERAKGNILERFSAQQFPDLHSELNLSSLELGDSALYFCASSVGTAPYEQYFGPGTRLTVT.

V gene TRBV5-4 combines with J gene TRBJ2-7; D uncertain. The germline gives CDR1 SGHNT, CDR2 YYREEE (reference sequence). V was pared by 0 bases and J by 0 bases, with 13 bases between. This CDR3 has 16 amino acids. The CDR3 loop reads CASSLGSQPSSYEQYF. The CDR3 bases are TGTGCCAGCAGCTTGGGTTCACAACCTAGCTCCTACGAGCAGTACTTC.

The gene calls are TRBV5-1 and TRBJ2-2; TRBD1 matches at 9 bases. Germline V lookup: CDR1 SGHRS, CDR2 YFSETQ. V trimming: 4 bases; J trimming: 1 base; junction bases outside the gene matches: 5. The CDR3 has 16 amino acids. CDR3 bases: TGCGCCAGCAGCCCAACGGGACAGGGGAACACCGGGGAGCTGTTTTTT. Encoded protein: CASSPTGQGNTGELFF.

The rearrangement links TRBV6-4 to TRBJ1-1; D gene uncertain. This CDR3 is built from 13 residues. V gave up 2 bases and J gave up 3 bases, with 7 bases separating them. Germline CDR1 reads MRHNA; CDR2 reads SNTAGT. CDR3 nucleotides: TGTGCCAGCAGTGACAGGGAGGACACTGAAGCTTTCTTT. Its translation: CASSDREDTEAFF.

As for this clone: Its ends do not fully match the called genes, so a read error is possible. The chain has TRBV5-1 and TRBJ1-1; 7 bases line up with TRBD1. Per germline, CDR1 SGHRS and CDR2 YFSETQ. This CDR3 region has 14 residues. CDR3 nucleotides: TGCGCCAGCAGGTTGGGACAGATGAACACTGAAGCTTTCTTT. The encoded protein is CASRLGQMNTEAFF.

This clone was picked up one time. The CDR3 coding sequence is TGTGCCAGCAGTCCAACGACAGGGGTGAGTCAGCCCCAGCATTTT. Translation gives CASSPTTGVSQPQHF. This sequence joins TRBV2 and TRBJ1-5; 8 nucleotides line up with TRBD1. The V gene's germline CDR1 is SNHLY and CDR2 FYNNEI. Trimming removed 5 bases from V and 6 bases from J; junction bases left unmatched: 9. This CDR3 is built from 15 residues.

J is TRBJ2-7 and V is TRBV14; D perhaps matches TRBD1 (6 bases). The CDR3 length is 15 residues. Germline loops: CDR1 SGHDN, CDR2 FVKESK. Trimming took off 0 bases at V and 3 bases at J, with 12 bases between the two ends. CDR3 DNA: TGTGCCAGCAGCCAAGATCGGTACAGGGTCTACGAGCAGTACTTC. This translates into CASSQDRYRVYEQYF.

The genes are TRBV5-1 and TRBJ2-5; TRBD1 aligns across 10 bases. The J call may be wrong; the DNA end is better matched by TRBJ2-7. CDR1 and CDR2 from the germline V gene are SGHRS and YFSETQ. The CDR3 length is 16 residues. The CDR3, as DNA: TGCGCCAGCAGCTTCACGAGGACAGGGGGGTACTACGAGCAGTACTTC. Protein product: CASSFTRTGGYYEQYF.

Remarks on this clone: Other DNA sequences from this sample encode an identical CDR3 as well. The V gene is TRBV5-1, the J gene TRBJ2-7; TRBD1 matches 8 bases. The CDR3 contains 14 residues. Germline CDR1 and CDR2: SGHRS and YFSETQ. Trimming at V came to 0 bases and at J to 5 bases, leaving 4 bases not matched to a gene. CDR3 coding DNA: TGCGCCAGCAGCTTGGGGCAGGGGGCGGACGAGCAGTACTTC. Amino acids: CASSLGQGADEQYF.

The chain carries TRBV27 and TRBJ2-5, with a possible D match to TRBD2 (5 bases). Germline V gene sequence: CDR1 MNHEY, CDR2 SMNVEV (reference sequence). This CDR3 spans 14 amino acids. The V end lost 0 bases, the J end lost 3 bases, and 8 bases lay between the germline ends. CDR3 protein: CASSLSTGKETQYF. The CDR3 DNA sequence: TGTGCCAGCAGTTTATCGACGGGAAAAGAGACCCAGTACTTC.

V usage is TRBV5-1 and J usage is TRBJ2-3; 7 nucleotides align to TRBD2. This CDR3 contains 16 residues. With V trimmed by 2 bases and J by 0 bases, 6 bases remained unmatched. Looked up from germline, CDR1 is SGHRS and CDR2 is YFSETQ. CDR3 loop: CASSFGGRGSTDTQYF. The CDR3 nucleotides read TGCGCCAGCAGCTTCGGCGGGAGAGGGAGCACAGATACGCAGTATTTT.

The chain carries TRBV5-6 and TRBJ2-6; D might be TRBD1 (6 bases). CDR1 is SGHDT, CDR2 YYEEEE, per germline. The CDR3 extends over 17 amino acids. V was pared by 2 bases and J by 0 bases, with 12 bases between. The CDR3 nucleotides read TGTGCCAGCAGCTTACCCGGACAGAGCTCTGGGGCCAACGTCCTGACTTTC. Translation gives CASSLPGQSSGANVLTF.

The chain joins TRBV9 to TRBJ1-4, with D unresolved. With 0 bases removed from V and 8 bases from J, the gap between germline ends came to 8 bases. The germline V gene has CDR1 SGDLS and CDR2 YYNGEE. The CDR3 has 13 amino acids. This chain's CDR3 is CASSVGANEKLFF. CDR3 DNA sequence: TGTGCCAGCAGCGTAGGCGCAAACGAAAAACTGTTTTTT.

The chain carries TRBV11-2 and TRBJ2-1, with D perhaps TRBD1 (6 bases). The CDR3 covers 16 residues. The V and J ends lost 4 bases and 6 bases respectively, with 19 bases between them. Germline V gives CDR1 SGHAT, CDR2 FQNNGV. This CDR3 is CASSSPRGRGGNEQFF. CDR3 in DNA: TGTGCCAGCAGCTCGCCCCGGGGCAGGGGTGGCAATGAGCAGTTCTTC.

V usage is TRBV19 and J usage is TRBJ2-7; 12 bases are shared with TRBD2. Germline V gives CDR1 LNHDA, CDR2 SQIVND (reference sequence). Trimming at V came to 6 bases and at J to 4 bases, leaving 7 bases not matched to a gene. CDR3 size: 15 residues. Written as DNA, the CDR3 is TGTGCCAGTAGCCGGGGGCTAGCGGGAGGGTACGAGCAGTACTTC. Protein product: CASSRGLAGGYEQYF.

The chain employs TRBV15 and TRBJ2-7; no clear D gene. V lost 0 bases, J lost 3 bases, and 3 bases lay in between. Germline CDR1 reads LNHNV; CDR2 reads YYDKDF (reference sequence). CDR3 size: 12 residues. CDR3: CATSRDLYEQYF. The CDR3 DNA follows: TGTGCCACCAGCAGAGACCTCTACGAGCAGTACTTC.

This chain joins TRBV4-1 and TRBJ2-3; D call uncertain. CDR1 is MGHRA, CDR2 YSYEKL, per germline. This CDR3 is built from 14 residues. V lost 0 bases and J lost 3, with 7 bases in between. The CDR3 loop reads CASSQDRQTDTQYF. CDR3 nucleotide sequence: TGCGCCAGCAGCCAAGACCGACAAACAGATACGCAGTATTTT.

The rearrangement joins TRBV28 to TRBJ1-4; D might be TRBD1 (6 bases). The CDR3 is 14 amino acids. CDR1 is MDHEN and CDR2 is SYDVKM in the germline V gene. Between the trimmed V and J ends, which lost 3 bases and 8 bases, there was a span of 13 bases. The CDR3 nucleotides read TGTGCCAGCAGTTTGAGGACAGTGGTGGAAAAACTGTTTTTT. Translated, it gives CASSLRTVVEKLFF.

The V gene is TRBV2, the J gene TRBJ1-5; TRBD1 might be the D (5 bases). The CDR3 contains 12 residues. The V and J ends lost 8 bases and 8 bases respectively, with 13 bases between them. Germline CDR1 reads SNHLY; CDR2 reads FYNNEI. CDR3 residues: CASAGGREPQHF. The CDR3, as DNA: TGTGCCAGCGCGGGGGGGAGGGAGCCCCAGCATTTT.

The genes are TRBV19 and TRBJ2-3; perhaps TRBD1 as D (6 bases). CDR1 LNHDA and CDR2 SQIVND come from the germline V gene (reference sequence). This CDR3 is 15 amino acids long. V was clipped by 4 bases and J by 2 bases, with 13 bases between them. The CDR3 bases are TGTGCCAGTAGTAGAAACAGGGTGTACACAGATACGCAGTATTTT. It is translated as CASSRNRVYTDTQYF.

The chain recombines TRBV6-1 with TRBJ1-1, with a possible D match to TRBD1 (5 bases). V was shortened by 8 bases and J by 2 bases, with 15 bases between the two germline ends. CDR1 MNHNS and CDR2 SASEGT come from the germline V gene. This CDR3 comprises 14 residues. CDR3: CASFGASHNTEAFF. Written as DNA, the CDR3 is TGTGCCAGCTTTGGGGCTTCTCACAACACTGAAGCTTTCTTT.

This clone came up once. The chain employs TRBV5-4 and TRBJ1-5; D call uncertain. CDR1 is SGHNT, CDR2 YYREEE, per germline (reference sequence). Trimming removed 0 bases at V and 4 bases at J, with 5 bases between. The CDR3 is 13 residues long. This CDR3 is CASSLGRNQPQHF. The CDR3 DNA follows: TGTGCCAGCAGCTTGGGGAGAAATCAGCCCCAGCATTTT.

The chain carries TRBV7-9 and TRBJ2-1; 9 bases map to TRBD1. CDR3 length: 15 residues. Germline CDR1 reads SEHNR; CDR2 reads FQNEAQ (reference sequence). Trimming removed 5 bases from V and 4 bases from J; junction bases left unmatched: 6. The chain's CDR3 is CASSITGGEYNEQFF. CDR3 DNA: TGTGCCAGCAGCATTACAGGGGGCGAATACAATGAGCAGTTCTTC.

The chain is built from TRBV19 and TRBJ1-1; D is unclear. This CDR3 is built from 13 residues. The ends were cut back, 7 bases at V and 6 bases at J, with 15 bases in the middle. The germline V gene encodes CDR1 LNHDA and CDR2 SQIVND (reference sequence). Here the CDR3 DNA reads TGTGCCAGTAAATTCGCGGCAGTATCTGAAGCTTTCTTT. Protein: CASKFAAVSEAFF.

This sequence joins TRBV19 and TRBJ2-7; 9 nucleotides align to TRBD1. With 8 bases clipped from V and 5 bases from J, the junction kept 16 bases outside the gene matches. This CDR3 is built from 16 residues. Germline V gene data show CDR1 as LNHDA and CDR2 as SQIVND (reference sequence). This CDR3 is CASARLPGTGYNEQYF. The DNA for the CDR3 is TGTGCCAGTGCTCGATTGCCCGGGACAGGGTATAACGAGCAGTACTTC.